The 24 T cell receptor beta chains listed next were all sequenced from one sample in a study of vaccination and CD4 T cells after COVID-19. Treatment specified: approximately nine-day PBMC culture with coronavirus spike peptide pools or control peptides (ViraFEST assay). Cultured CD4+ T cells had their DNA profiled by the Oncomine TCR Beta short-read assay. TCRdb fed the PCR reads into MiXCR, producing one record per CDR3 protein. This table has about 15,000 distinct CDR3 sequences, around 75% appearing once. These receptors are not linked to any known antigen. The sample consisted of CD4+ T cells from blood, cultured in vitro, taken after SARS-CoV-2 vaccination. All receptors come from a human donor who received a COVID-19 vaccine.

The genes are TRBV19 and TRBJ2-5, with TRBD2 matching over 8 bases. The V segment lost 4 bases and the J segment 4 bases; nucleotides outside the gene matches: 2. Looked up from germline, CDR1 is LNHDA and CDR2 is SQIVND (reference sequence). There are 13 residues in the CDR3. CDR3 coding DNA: TGTGCCAGTAGTAGCGGGGGGTTAGAGACCCAGTACTTC. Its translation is CASSSGGLETQYF.

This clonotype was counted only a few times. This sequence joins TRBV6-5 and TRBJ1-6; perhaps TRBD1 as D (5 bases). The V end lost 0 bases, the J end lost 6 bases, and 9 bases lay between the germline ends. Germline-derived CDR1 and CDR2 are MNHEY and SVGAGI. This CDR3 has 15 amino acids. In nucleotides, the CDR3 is TGTGCCAGCAGTTACTCGGGGGAGGGTAATTCACCCCTCCACTTT. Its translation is CASSYSGEGNSPLHF.

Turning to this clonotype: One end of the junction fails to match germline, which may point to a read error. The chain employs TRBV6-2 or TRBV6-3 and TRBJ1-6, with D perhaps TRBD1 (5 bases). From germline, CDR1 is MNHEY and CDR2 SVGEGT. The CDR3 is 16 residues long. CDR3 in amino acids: CASTYGEGNGNSPLHF. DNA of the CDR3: TGTGCCAGCACTTACGGCGAGGGGAACGGTAATTCACCCCTCCACTTT.

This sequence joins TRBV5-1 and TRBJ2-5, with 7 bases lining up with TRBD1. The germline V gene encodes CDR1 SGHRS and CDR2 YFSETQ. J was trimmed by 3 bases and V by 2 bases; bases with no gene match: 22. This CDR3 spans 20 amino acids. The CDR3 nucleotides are TGCGCCAGCAGCTTCCCCGGCCCAGGACAGGACCAACAGGGGAAAGAGACCCAGTACTTC. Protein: CASSFPGPGQDQQGKETQYF.

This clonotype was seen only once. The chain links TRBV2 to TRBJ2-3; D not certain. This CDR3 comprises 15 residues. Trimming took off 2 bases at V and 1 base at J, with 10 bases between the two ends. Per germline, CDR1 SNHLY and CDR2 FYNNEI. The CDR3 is CASSELGYRTDTQYF. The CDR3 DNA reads TGTGCCAGCAGTGAATTGGGGTACCGCACAGATACGCAGTATTTT.

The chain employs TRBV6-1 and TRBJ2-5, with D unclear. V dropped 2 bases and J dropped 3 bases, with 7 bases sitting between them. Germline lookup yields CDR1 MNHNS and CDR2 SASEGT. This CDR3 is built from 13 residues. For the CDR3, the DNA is TGTGCCAGCAGTGAATCTGGGGAAGAGACCCAGTACTTC. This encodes CASSESGEETQYF.

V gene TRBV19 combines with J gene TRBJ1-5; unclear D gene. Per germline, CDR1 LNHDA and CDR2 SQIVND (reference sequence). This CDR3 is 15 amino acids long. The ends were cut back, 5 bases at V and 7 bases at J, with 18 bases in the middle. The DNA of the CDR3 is TGTGCCAGTAGTTCACGACCCGGGGAAGGGCAGCCCCAGCATTTT. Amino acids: CASSSRPGEGQPQHF.

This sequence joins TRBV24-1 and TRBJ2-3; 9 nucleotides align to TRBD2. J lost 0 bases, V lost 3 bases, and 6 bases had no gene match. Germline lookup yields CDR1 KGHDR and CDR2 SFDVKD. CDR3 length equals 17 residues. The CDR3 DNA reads TGTGCCACCAGTGATACTCTAGCGGGGCCTAGCACAGATACGCAGTATTTT. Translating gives CATSDTLAGPSTDTQYF.

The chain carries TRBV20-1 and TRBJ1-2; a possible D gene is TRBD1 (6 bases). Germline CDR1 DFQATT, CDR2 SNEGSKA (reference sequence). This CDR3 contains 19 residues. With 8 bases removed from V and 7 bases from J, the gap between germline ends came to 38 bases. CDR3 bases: TGCAGTAGACCCGCCCGAACCCCCTCGGACAGTCCTCTTGGGGGTGGCTACACCTTC. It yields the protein CSRPARTPSDSPLGGGYTF.

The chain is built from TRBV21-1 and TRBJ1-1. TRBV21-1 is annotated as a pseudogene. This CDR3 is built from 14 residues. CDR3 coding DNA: TGTGCCAGCAGCAAGTTCCTAAGGCACACTGAAGCTTTCTTT. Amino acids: CASSKFLRHTEAFF.

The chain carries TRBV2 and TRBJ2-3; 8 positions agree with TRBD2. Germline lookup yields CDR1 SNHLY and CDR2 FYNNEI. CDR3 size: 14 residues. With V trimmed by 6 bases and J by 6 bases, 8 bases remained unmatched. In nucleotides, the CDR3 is TGTGCCAGCAGAAGGTTCGGGGGGGGGGATACGCAGTATTTT. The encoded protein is CASRRFGGGDTQYF.

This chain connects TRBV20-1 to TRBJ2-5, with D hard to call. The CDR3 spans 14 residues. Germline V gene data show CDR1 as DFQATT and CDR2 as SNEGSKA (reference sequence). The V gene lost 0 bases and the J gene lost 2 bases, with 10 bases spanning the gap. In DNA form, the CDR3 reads TGCAGTGCTAGAGACTCTGGTCCGCAAGAGACCCAGTACTTC. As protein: CSARDSGPQETQYF.

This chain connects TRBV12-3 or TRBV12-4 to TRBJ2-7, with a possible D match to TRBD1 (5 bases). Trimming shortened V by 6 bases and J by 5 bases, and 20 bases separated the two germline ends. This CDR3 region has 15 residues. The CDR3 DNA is TGTGCCAGCAGCCGGACATGGGGCGATAGACACGAGCAGTACTTC. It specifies CASSRTWGDRHEQYF.

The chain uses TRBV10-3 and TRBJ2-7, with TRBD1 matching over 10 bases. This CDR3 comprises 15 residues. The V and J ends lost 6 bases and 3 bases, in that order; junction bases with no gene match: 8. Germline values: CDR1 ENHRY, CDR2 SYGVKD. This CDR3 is CAISSDRGRLYEQYF. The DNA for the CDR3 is TGTGCCATCAGCTCCGACAGGGGGCGACTCTACGAGCAGTACTTC.

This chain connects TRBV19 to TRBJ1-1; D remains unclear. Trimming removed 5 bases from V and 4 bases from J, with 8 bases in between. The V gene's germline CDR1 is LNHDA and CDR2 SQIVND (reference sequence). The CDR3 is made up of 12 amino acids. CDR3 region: CASSPSGTEAFF. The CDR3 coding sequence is TGTGCCAGTAGTCCAAGCGGCACTGAAGCTTTCTTT.

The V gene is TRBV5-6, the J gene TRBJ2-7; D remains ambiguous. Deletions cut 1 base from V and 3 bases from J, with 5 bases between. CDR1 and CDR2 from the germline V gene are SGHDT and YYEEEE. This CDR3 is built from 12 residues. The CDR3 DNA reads TGTGCCAGCAGCTTGTCTGGCTACGAGCAGTACTTC. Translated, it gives CASSLSGYEQYF.

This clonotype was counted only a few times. The CDR3 coding sequence is TGCAGTGCTAGTGAGACTAGCTATGGTACGCAGTATTTT. It translates to CSASETSYGTQYF. The chain combines TRBV20-1 with TRBJ2-3, with TRBD2 matching 7 bases. Trimming at V came to 3 bases and at J to 8 bases, leaving 8 bases not matched to a gene. Germline loops: CDR1 DFQATT, CDR2 SNEGSKA (reference sequence). CDR3 length equals 13 residues.

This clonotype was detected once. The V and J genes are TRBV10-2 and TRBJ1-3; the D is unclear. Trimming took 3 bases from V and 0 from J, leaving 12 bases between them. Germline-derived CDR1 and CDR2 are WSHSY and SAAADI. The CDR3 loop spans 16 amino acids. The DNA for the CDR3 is TGCGCCAGCAGTGATGGTTCGGGCTACTCTGGAAACACCATATATTTT. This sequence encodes CASSDGSGYSGNTIYF.

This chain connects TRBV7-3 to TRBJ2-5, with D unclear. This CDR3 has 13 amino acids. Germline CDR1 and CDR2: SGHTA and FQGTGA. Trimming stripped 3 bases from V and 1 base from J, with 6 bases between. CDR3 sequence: CASSFESQETQYF. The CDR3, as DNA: TGTGCCAGCAGCTTTGAGTCCCAAGAGACCCAGTACTTC.

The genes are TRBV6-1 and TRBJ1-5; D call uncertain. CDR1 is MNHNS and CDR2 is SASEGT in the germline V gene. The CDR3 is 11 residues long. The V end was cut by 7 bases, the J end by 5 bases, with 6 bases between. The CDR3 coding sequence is TGTGCCAGCACATCGGATCAGCCCCAGCATTTT. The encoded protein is CASTSDQPQHF.

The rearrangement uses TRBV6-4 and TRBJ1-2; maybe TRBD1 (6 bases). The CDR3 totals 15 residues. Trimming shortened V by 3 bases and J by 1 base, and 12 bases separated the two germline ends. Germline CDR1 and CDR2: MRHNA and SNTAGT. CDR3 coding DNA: TGTGCCAGCAGTGAAACGGCAGGGGTTAACTATGGCTACACCTTC. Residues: CASSETAGVNYGYTF.

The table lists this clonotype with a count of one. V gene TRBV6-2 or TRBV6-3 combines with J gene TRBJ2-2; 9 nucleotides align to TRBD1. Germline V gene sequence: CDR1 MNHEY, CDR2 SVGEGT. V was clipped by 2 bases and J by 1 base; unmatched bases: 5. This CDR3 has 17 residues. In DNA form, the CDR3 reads TGTGCCAGCAGTTACGCCGGGACAGGGAAGAACACCGGGGAGCTGTTTTTT. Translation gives CASSYAGTGKNTGELFF.

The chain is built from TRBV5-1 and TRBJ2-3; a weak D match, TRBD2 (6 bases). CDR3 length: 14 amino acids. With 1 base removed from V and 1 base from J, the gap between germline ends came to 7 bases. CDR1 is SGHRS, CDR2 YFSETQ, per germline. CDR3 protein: CASSLSGGTDTQYF. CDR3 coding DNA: TGCGCCAGCAGCTTGTCGGGGGGCACAGATACGCAGTATTTT.

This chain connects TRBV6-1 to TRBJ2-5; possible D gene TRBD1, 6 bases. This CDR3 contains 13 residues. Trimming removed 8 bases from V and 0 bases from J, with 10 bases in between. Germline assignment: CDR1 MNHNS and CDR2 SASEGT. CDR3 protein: CASGQNNQETQYF. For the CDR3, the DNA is TGTGCCAGCGGACAGAATAACCAAGAGACCCAGTACTTC.